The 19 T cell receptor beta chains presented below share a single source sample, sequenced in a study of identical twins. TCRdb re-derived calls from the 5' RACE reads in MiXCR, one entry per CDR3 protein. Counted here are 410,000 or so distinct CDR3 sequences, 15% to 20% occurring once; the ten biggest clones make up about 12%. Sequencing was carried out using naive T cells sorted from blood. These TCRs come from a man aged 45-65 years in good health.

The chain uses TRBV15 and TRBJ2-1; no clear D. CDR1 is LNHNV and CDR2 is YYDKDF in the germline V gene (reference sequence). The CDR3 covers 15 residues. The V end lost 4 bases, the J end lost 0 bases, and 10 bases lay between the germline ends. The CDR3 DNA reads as TGTGCCACCAGCAAAGGATTTCTCTCCTACAATGAGCAGTTCTTC. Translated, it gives CATSKGFLSYNEQFF.

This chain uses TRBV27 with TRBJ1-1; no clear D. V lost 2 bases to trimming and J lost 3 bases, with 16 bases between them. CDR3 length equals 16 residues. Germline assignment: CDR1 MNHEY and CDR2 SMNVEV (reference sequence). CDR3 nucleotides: TGTGCCAGCAGTTTAGCCGGATTACGGGGAGACACTGAAGCTTTCTTT. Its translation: CASSLAGLRGDTEAFF.

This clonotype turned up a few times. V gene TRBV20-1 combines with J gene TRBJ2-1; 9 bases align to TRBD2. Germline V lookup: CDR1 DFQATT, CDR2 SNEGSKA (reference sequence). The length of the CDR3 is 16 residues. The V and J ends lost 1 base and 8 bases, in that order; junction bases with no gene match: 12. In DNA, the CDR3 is TGCAGTGCTAGAGGAGCGGGCGGGAGGGCCTCCGATGAGCAGTTCTTC. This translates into CSARGAGGRASDEQFF.

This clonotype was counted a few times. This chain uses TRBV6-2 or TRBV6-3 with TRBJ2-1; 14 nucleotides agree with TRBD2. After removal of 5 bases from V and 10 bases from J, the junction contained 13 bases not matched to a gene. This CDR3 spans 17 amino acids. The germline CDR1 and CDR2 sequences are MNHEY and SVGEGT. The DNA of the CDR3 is TGTGCCAGCAGTAGGGGACTAGCGGGGGCGCGTACATGGGAGCAGTTCTTC. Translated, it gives CASSRGLAGARTWEQFF.

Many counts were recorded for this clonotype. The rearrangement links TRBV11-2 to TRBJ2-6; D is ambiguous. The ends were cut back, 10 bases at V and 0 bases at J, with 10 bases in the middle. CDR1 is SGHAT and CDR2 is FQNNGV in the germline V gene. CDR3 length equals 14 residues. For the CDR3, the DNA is TGTGCCACCCTCAGAGCCTCTGGGGCCAACGTCCTGACTTTC. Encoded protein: CATLRASGANVLTF.

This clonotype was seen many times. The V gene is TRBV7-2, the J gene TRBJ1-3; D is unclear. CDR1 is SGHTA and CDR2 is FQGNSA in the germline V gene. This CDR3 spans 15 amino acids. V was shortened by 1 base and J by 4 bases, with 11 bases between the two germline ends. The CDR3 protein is CASSLVTLKGNTIYF. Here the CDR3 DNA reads TGTGCCAGCAGCTTAGTCACCCTGAAAGGAAACACCATATATTTT.

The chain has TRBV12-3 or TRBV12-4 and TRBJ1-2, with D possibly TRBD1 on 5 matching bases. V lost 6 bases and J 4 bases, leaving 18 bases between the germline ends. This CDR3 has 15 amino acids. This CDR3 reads CASSLGTSSSYGYTF. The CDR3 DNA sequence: TGTGCCAGCAGCCTCGGGACGTCCAGTAGCTATGGCTACACCTTC.

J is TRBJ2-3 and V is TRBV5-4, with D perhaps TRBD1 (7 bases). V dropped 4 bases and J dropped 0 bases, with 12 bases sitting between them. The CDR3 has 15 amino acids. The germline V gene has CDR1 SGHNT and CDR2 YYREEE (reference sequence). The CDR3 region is CASSGGTVSTDTQYF. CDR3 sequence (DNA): TGTGCCAGCAGCGGAGGGACAGTAAGCACAGATACGCAGTATTTT.

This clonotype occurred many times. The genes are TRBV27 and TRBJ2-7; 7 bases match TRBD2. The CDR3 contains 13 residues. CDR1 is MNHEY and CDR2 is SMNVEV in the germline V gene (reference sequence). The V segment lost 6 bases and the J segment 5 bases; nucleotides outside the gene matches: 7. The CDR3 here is CASRASGQNEQYF. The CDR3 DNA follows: TGTGCCAGCAGGGCTAGCGGTCAGAACGAGCAGTACTTC.

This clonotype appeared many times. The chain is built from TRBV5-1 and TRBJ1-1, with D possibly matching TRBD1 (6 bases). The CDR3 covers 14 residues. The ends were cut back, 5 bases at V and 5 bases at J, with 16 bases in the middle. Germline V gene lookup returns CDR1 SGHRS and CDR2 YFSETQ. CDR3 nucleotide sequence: TGCGCCAGCAGGAATACAGGGAAAGGAACTGAAGCTTTCTTT. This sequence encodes CASRNTGKGTEAFF.

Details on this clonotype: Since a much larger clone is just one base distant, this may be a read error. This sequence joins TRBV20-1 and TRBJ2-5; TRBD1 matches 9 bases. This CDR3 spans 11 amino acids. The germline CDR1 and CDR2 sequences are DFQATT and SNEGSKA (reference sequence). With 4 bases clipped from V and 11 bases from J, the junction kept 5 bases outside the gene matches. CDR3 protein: CSAITGGTQYF. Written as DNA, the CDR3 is TGCAGTGCTATAACAGGGGGCACACAGTACTTC.

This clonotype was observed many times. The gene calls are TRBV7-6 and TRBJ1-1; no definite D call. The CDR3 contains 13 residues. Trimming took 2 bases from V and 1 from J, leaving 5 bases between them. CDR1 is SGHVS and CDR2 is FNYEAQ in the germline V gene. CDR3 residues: CASSLYANTEAFF. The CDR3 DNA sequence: TGTGCCAGCAGCTTATACGCGAACACTGAAGCTTTCTTT.

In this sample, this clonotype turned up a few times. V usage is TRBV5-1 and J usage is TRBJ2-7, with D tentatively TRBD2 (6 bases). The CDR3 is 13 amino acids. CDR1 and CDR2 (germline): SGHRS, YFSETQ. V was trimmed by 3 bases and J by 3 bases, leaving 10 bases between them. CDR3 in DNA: TGCGCCAGCAGCTACGGGGGTCTCTACGAGCAGTACTTC. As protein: CASSYGGLYEQYF.

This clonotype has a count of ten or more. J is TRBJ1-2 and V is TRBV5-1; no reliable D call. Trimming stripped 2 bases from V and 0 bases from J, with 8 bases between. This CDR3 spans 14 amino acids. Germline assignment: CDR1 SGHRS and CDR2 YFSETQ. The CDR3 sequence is CASSLVGANYGYTF. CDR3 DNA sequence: TGCGCCAGCAGCTTAGTGGGAGCTAACTATGGCTACACCTTC.

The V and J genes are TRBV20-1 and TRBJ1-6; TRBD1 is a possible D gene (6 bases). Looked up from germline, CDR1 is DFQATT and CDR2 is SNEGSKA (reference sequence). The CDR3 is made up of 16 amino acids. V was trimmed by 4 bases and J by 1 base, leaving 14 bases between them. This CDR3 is CSATTGLESYNSPLHF. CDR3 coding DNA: TGCAGTGCTACCACAGGGTTAGAGTCCTATAATTCACCCCTCCACTTT.

The CDR3 region has the DNA TGTGCCAGCTACGGGACAGGGTCGAGCAGTTACTTC. It specifies CASYGTGSSSYF. The chain links TRBV28 to TRBJ2-7, with 9 positions matching TRBD1. The junction had 12 bases not matched to a gene; V was cut back by 8 bases and J by 13 bases. Germline-derived CDR1 and CDR2 are MDHEN and SYDVKM. The CDR3 covers 12 residues.

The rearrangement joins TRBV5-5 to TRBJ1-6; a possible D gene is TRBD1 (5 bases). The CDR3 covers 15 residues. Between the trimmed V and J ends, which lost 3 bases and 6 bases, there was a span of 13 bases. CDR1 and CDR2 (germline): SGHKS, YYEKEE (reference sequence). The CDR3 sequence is CASSSPGPINSPLHF. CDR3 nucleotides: TGTGCCAGCAGCTCCCCGGGACCGATTAATTCACCCCTCCACTTT.

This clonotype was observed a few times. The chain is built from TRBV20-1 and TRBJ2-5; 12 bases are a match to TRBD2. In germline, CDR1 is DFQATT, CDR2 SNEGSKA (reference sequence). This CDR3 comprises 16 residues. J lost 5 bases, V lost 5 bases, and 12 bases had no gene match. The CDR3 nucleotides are TGCAGTGCTCAACTAGCGGGAGGCCCTCGCTTCGAGACCCAGTACTTC. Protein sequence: CSAQLAGGPRFETQYF.

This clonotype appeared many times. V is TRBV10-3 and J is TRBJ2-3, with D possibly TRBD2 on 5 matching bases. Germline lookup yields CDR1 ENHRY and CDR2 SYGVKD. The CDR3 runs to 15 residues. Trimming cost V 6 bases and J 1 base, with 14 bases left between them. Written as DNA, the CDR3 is TGTGCCATCAGCCGCCGGGGTTTGGGCACAGATACGCAGTATTTT. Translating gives CAISRRGLGTDTQYF.